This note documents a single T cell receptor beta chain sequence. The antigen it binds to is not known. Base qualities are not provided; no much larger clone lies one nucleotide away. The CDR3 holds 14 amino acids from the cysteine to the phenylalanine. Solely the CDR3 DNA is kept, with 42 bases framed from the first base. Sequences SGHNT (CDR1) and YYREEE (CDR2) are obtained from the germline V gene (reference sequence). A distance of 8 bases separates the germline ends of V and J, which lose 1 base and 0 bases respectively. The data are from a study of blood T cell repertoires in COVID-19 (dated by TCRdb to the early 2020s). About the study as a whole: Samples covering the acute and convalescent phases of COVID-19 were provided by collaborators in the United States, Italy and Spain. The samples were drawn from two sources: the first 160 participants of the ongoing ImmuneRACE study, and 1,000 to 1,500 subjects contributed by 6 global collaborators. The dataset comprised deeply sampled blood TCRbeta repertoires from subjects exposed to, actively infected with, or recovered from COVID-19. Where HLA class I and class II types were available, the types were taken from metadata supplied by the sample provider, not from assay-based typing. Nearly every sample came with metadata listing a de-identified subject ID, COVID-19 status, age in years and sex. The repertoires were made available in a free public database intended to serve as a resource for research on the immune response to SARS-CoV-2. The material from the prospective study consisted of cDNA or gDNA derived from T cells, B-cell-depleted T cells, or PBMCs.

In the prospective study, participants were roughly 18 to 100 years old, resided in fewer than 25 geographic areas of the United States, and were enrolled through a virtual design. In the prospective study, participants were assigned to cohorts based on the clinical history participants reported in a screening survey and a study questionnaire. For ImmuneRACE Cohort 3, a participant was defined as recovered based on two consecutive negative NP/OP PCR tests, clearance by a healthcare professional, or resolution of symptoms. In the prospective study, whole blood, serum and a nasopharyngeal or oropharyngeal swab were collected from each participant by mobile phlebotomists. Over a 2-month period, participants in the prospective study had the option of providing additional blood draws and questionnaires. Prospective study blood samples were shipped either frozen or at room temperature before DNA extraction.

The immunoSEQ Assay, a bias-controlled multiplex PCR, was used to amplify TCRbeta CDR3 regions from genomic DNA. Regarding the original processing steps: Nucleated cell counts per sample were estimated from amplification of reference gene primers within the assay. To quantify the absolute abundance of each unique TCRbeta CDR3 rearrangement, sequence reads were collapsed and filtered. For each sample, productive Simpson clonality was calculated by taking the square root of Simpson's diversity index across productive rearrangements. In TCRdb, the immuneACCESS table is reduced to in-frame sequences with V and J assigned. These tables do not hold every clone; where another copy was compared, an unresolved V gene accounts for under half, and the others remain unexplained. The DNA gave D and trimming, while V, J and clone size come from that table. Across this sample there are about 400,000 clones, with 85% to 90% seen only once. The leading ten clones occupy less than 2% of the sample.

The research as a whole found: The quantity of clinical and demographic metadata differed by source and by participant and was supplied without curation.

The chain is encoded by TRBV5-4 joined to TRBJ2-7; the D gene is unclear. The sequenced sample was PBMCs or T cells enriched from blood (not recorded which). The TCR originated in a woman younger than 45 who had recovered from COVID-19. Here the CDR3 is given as CASSLSSVSYEQYF. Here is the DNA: TGTGCCAGCAGCTTGTCGTCCGTCTCCTACGAGCAGTACTTC.